This T cell receptor (beta chain) was captured in a study of blood T cells in healthy people across ages. Study-wide points: When one million T cells were used, diversity estimates were thought to be underestimates.

The germline gives CDR1 SQVTM, CDR2 ANQGSEA. Trimming took off 4 bases at V and 2 bases at J, with 20 bases between the two ends. The CDR3 is 16 amino acids. For the second PCR, which ran for roughly 7 to 11 cycles, a sample-barcoded 5' primer and a J-beta primer mix were used. One entry per CDR3 protein results from TCRdb running MiXCR on the 5' RACE reads. This table has over a million distinct CDR3 sequences, 42% appearing once. This clonotype came up a few times. Its antigen remains unknown. The receptor was isolated from a woman under 30 in good health. Sequencing was performed on blood. This chain links TRBV29-1 with TRBJ2-5; D is uncertain. The CDR3 bases are TGCAGCGTTGGGCCGGGCAGGTCGGAACTTCAAGAGACCCAGTACTTC. Translating gives CSVGPGRSELQETQYF.